A selection of T cell receptor beta chains follows, all from one sample in a study of T cells in Graves' hyperthyroidism and ophthalmopathy. A single record per CDR3 protein comes from TCRdb applying MiXCR to the multiplex PCR reads. The sample shows approximately 370,000 distinct CDR3 sequences, around 14% of them seen only once. Input material: blood. The origin of the receptors is a woman aged 25 to 39 with Graves' hyperthyroidism. Both conserved end residues are part of each CDR3. D genes are given only for firm matches. The listing skips clone size in some rows; elsewhere it reads once, few, many or a size class.

>TRBV7-9|.|TRBJ2-1|many
CASSQRLREQFF
TGTGCCAGCAGCCAGAGGCTCCGGGAGCAGTTCTTC
>TRBV5-4|.|TRBJ1-1|many
CASSLKPLNTEAFF
TGTGCCAGCAGTCTGAAACCACTGAACACTGAAGCTTTCTTT
>TRBV24-1|.|TRBJ2-3|few
CATSDWQRSTDTQYF
TGTGCCACCAGTGATTGGCAGCGGAGCACAGATACGCAGTATTTT
>TRBV11-2|.|TRBJ2-3|few
CASSLARAGTDTQYF
TGTGCCAGCAGCTTAGCTAGGGCAGGAACAGATACGCAGTATTTT
>TRBV6-1|TRBD1|TRBJ1-1|many
CASSPGQGGLANTEAFF
TGTGCCAGCAGTCCAGGACAGGGGGGCTTGGCGAACACTGAAGCTTTCTTT
>TRBV27|.|TRBJ2-7|few
CASSWGEAYEQYF
TGTGCCAGCAGTTGGGGGGAGGCCTACGAGCAGTACTTC
>TRBV6-2/TRBV6-3|.|TRBJ1-3|.
CASSLKGFSGNTIYF
TGTGCCAGCAGTTTGAAGGGTTTCTCTGGAAACACCATATATTTT
>TRBV20-1|.|TRBJ2-1|.
CSARDLAGTKVNEQFF
TGCAGTGCTAGAGATCTTGCCGGGACAAAGGTAAATGAGCAGTTCTTC
>TRBV11-2|TRBD1|TRBJ2-7|many
CASSGDRAYEQYF
TGTGCCAGCAGCGGGGACAGGGCCTACGAGCAGTACTTC
>TRBV12-3/TRBV12-4|TRBD2|TRBJ2-1|.
CASTLGSSGSSYNEQFF
TGTGCCAGCACTCTGGGTTCTAGCGGGAGCTCCTACAATGAGCAGTTCTTC
>TRBV11-1|TRBD2|TRBJ2-1|many
CASRVRASGPNEQFF
TGTGCCAGCAGGGTACGGGCTAGCGGGCCCAATGAGCAGTTCTTC
>TRBV27|.|TRBJ2-5|many
CASSPTGAPETQYF
TGTGCCAGCAGTCCGACAGGAGCCCCGGAGACCCAGTACTTC
>TRBV7-9|.|TRBJ2-3|few
CAPGELGVSTDTQYF
TGTGCCCCCGGGGAACTCGGAGTAAGCACAGATACGCAGTATTTT
>TRBV30|.|TRBJ1-5|.
CACSPAPGGQPQHF
TGTGCCTGTTCCCCGGCCCCGGGAGGGCAGCCCCAGCATTTT
>TRBV6-1|.|TRBJ2-1|few
CASTQVYNEQFF
TGTGCCAGCACACAGGTCTACAATGAGCAGTTCTTC
>TRBV7-9|.|TRBJ1-2|many
CASSLKGLYGYTF
TGTGCCAGCAGCTTAAAGGGGCTTTATGGCTACACCTTC
>TRBV5-4|.|TRBJ2-3|.
CASTTPTDTQYF
TGTGCCAGCACAACCCCCACAGATACGCAGTATTTT
>TRBV28|TRBD1|TRBJ2-5|many
CASSRQGFWNTQYF
TGTGCCAGCAGTCGACAGGGGTTTTGGAATACCCAGTACTTC
>TRBV11-2|.|TRBJ2-2|.
CASSSGMERYNTGELFF
TGTGCCAGCAGCTCGGGGATGGAGCGCTATAACACCGGGGAGCTGTTTTTT
>TRBV11-2|TRBD2|TRBJ2-2|.
CASSLLPLGRGTGELFF
TGTGCCAGCAGCTTACTCCCTCTGGGGAGGGGCACCGGGGAGCTGTTTTTT
>TRBV5-1|.|TRBJ1-2|.
CASSFGPGLDYTF
TGCGCCAGCAGCTTCGGACCGGGACTGGACTACACCTTC
>TRBV19|TRBD1|TRBJ2-2|.
CASSIPGQSTGELFF
TGTGCCAGTAGTATCCCGGGACAGAGCACCGGGGAGCTGTTTTTT
>TRBV9|.|TRBJ2-5|.
CASSVGGSSGETQYF
TGTGCCAGCAGCGTAGGGGGATCTTCCGGGGAGACCCAGTACTTC
>TRBV15|TRBD1|TRBJ1-2|many
CATSRDRPRDRVGGVYGYTF
TGTGCCACCAGCAGAGATCGCCCCCGGGACAGGGTAGGAGGGGTCTATGGCTACACCTTC
>TRBV5-5|TRBD2|TRBJ2-4|few
CASSYGLAGGPWGNIQYF
TGTGCCAGCAGCTACGGACTAGCGGGAGGGCCGTGGGGTAACATTCAGTACTTC
>TRBV2|TRBD1|TRBJ1-1|many
CASSGDRAGGLAFF
TGTGCCAGCAGTGGGGACCGGGCAGGGGGCTTGGCTTTCTTT
>TRBV12-5|.|TRBJ2-1|few
CASGLVLTGASNEQFF
TGTGCTAGTGGTTTGGTACTGACTGGGGCCTCTAATGAGCAGTTCTTC
>TRBV5-8|.|TRBJ1-3|few
CASSLEGNTIYF
TGTGCCAGCAGCTTGGAGGGGAACACCATATATTTT
>TRBV20-1|.|TRBJ2-7|many
CSAQDSLAHEQYF
TGCAGTGCTCAGGACAGTCTCGCCCACGAGCAGTACTTC
>TRBV10-2|.|TRBJ2-6|.
CASSESTRGHPTGANVLTF
TGCGCCAGCAGTGAGTCGACTCGTGGCCATCCCACTGGGGCCAACGTCCTGACTTTC
>TRBV27|.|TRBJ2-1|.
CASSFNQYNEQFF
TGTGCCAGCAGTTTCAACCAATACAATGAGCAGTTCTTC
>TRBV28|.|TRBJ1-5|.
CASSRPVGNQPQHF
TGTGCCAGCAGTCGTCCGGTTGGCAATCAGCCCCAGCATTTT
>TRBV18|.|TRBJ1-5|many
CASSPTERDQPQHF
TGTGCCAGCTCCCCAACGGAGAGAGATCAGCCCCAGCATTTT
>TRBV5-1|TRBD2|TRBJ2-1|.
CASSFRTSGSFKFF
TGCGCCAGCAGCTTCCGGACTAGCGGGAGCTTTAAGTTCTTC
>TRBV5-8|TRBD1|TRBJ2-1|.
CASSTPDRGYEQFF
TGTGCCAGCAGCACGCCGGACAGGGGTTATGAGCAGTTCTTC
>TRBV7-3|.|TRBJ2-1|.
CASSPPGQASGQFF
TGTGCCAGCAGCCCCCCGGGACAAGCCTCCGGTCAGTTCTTC
>TRBV18|TRBD1|TRBJ2-1|many
CASSPGTGTGEQFF
TGTGCCAGCTCACCCGGGACAGGGACGGGTGAGCAGTTCTTC